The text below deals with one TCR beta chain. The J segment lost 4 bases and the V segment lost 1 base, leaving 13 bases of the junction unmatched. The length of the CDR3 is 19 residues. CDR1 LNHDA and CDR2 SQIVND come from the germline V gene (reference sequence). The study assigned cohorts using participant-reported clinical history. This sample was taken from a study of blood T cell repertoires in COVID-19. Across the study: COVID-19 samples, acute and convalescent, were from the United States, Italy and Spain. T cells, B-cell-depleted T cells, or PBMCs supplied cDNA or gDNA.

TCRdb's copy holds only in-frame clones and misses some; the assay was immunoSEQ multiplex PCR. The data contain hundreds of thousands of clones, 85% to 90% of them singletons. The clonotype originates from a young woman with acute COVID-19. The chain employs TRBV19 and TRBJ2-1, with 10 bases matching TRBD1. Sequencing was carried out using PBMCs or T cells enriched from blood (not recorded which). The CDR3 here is CASSIVSPSRQGAYNEQFF. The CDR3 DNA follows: TGTGCCAGTAGTATAGTAAGCCCCTCCCGACAGGGGGCGTACAATGAGCAGTTCTTC.